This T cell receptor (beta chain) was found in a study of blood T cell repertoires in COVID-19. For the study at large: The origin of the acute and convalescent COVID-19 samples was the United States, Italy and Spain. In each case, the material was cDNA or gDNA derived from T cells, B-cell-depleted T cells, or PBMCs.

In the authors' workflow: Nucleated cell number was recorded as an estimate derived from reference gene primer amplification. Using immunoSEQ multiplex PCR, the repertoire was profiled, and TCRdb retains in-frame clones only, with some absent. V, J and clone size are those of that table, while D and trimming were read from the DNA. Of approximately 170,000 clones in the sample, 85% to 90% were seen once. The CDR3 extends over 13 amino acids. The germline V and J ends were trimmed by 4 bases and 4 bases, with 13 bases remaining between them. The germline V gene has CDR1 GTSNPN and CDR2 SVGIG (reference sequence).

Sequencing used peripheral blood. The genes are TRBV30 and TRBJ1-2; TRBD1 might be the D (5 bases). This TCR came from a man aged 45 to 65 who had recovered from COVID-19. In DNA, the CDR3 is TGTGCCTGGACTCATCAGGGTGTCTATGGCTACACCTTC. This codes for CAWTHQGVYGYTF.